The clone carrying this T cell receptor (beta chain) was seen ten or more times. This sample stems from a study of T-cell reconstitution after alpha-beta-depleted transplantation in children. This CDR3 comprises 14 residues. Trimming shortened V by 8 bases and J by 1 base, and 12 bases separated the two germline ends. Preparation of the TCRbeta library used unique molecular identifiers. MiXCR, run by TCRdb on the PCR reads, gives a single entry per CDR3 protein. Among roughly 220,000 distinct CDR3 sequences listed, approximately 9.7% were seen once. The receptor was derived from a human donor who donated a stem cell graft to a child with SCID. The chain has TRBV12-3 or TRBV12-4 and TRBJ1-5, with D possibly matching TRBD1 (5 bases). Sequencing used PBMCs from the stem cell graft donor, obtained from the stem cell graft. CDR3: CASGLGDSNQPQHF. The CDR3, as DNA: TGTGCCAGCGGGTTAGGGGACAGCAATCAGCCCCAGCATTTT.